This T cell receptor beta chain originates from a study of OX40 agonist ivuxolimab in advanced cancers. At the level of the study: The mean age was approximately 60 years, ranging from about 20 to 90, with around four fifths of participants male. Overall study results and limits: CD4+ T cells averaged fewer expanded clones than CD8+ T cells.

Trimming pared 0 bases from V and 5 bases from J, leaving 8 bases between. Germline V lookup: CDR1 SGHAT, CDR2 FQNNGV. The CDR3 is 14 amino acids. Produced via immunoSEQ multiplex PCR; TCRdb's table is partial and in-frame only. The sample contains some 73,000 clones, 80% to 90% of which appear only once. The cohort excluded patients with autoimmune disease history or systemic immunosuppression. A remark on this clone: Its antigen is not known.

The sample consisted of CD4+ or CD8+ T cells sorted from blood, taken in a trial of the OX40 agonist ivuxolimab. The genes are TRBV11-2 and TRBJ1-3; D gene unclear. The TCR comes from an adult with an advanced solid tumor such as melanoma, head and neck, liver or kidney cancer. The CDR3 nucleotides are TGTGCCAGCAGCTTAGAAACTGCACGAAACACCATATATTTT. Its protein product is CASSLETARNTIYF.